These 14 T cell receptor beta chains were sequenced from one sample in a study of T cell responses to AZD1222 COVID-19 vaccine. Some clones are missing from TCRdb's copy, which holds only in-frame ones; the method was immunoSEQ multiplex PCR. This sample has about 110,000 clones, with about 91% found just once. Material: peripheral blood, obtained 28 days after the second AZD1222 dose. These receptor sequences come from an adult who received the AZD1222 COVID-19 vaccine.

The chain employs TRBV28 and TRBJ2-1; D gene ambiguous. The germline V gene encodes CDR1 MDHEN and CDR2 SYDVKM. This CDR3 region has 15 residues. Trimming pared 6 bases from V and 0 bases from J, leaving 12 bases between. CDR3 amino acids: CASSQAYISYNEQFF. Here the CDR3 DNA reads TGTGCCAGCAGCCAAGCCTACATCTCCTACAATGAGCAGTTCTTC.

This chain connects TRBV6-2 or TRBV6-3 to TRBJ2-3; D is ambiguous. CDR3 length equals 12 residues. V was cut by 2 bases and J by 6 bases, with 6 bases left in between. CDR1 is MNHEY, CDR2 SVGEGT, per germline. Here the CDR3 reads CASSYPPDTQYF. In DNA form, the CDR3 reads TGTGCCAGCAGTTACCCCCCCGATACGCAGTATTTT.

This clone was detected only once. The sample carries other DNA sequences with the same CDR3. The rearrangement joins TRBV10-3 to TRBJ1-5; D gene uncertain. The CDR3 length is 13 residues. Germline CDR1 and CDR2: ENHRY and SYGVKD. The V end lost 3 bases, the J end lost 4 bases, and 7 bases lay between the germline ends. The CDR3 spells CAISETVNQPQHF. The DNA of the CDR3 is TGTGCCATCAGTGAAACGGTGAATCAGCCCCAGCATTTT.

This clone has just one count. The genes are TRBV28 and TRBJ2-5; either TRBD1 or TRBD2 may supply D (5 bases each). The germline V and J ends were trimmed by 4 bases and 5 bases, with 17 bases remaining between them. The length of the CDR3 is 15 residues. The germline CDR1 and CDR2 sequences are MDHEN and SYDVKM. CDR3 nucleotides: TGTGCCAGCAGTTCACCGGCCCGATGGGGGGAGACCCAGTACTTC. It yields the protein CASSSPARWGETQYF.

This clone was seen more than once but under ten times. This chain connects TRBV28 to TRBJ2-7; D may be TRBD1 (6 bases). The V gene lost 8 bases and the J gene lost 3 bases, with 14 bases spanning the gap. The CDR3 length is 13 residues. In germline, CDR1 is MDHEN, CDR2 SYDVKM. In DNA, the CDR3 is TGTGCCAGCGCAGGGGAAGGTGTCTACGAGCAGTACTTC. The encoded protein is CASAGEGVYEQYF. The whole variable domain, remainder taken from reference TRBV28 and TRBJ2-7, is DVKVTQSSRYLVKRTGEKVFLECVQDMDHENMFWYRQDPGLGLRLIYFSYDVKMKEKGDIPEGYSVSREKKERFSLILESASTNQTSMYLCASAGEGVYEQYFGPGTRLTVT.

This clone was observed once. The chain uses TRBV6-5 and TRBJ2-7; unclear D gene. The germline gives CDR1 MNHEY, CDR2 SVGAGI. This CDR3 contains 13 residues. The V end was cut by 7 bases, the J end by 3 bases, with 13 bases between. CDR3 sequence reads: CASTPGLNYEQYF. CDR3 sequence (DNA): TGTGCCAGCACCCCGGGCCTGAACTACGAGCAGTACTTC.

This chain connects TRBV29-1 to TRBJ2-7, with TRBD1 identical over 8 bases. In germline, CDR1 is SQVTM, CDR2 ANQGSEA. This CDR3 is built from 12 residues. Trimming at V came to 7 bases and at J to 2 bases, leaving 4 bases not matched to a gene. The CDR3 loop reads CSAQGAAYEQYF. The CDR3 DNA sequence: TGCAGCGCTCAGGGGGCTGCCTACGAGCAGTACTTC.

V and J are TRBV7-8 and TRBJ1-2; D uncertain. Germline V gives CDR1 SGHVS, CDR2 FQNEAQ. This CDR3 spans 15 amino acids. V lost 0 bases, J lost 2 bases, and 10 bases lay in between. The CDR3 nucleotides read TGTGCCAGCAGCTTAGCGATTTCCAGGAACTATGGCTACACCTTC. It yields the protein CASSLAISRNYGYTF.

The CDR3 region is CASSEIRNTEAFF. Written as DNA, the CDR3 is TGTGCCAGCAGTGAAATACGGAACACTGAAGCTTTCTTT. V and J are TRBV2 and TRBJ1-1; no definite D call. V lost 2 bases and J lost 1, with 5 bases in between. Germline V gene sequence: CDR1 SNHLY, CDR2 FYNNEI. This CDR3 has 13 amino acids.

The chain has TRBV29-1 and TRBJ1-6, with a tentative D call TRBD1 (6 bases). Between the trimmed V and J ends, which lost 6 bases and 0 bases, there was a span of 9 bases. CDR1 SQVTM and CDR2 ANQGSEA come from the germline V gene. The CDR3 totals 14 residues. In DNA form, the CDR3 reads TGCAGCGTCAAGGACAGCTCCTATAATTCACCCCTCCACTTT. This encodes CSVKDSSYNSPLHF.

On this clone: In the same sample, other DNA sequences code for this CDR3. The V gene is TRBV27, the J gene TRBJ1-5; D is unresolved. V lost 6 bases, J lost 2 bases, and 8 bases lay in between. The V gene's germline CDR1 is MNHEY and CDR2 SMNVEV (reference sequence). This CDR3 has 13 amino acids. This chain's CDR3 is CASSWGGNQPQHF. CDR3 DNA sequence: TGTGCCAGCAGCTGGGGTGGCAATCAGCCCCAGCATTTT.

The V and J genes are TRBV5-5 and TRBJ2-5; D not certain. Germline loops: CDR1 SGHKS, CDR2 YYEKEE (reference sequence). V was clipped by 6 bases and J by 2 bases, with 20 bases between them. This CDR3 is 16 amino acids long. The DNA for the CDR3 is TGTGCCAGCATCCACTACCCGGGCTTTAGGCAAGAGACCCAGTACTTC. Translating gives CASIHYPGFRQETQYF.

This clone has just a few counts. This chain links TRBV6-2 or TRBV6-3 with TRBJ1-2, with D unresolved. CDR3 length: 15 amino acids. V was cut by 3 bases and J by 3 bases, with 14 bases left in between. Germline V gene data show CDR1 as MNHEY and CDR2 as SVGEGT. CDR3 sequence reads: CASSYAAPSDYGYTF. The CDR3 nucleotides read TGTGCCAGCAGTTATGCGGCACCCTCCGACTATGGCTACACCTTC.

A note on this clone: The sample holds other DNA sequences that translate to the same CDR3. The V and J genes are TRBV5-1 and TRBJ1-2, with 7 bases identical to TRBD1. The CDR3 totals 15 residues. The J segment lost 5 bases and the V segment lost 4 bases, leaving 11 bases of the junction unmatched. The germline V gene encodes CDR1 SGHRS and CDR2 YFSETQ. The CDR3 region has the DNA TGCGCCAGCAGCCCAGGCTGGGACAGCCTTTATGGCTACACCTTC. Its translation: CASSPGWDSLYGYTF.